This T cell receptor (beta chain) came from a study of blood T cell repertoires in COVID-19. Turning to the study itself: Some COVID-19 samples were acute and others convalescent; all came from the United States, Italy and Spain. Sources were T cells, B-cell-depleted T cells, or PBMCs; the material itself was cDNA or gDNA.

Original methodology: Reference gene primer amplification gave estimated nucleated cell counts. Assay used: immunoSEQ multiplex PCR; TCRdb lists only in-frame clones, some missing. V and J calls and clone size are those listed in that table; D and trimming were worked out from the DNA. Of fewer than 200,000 clones listed, approximately 86% were seen once; the top ten hold around 3%. The source material was peripheral blood. The source of this sequence is a middle-aged man with active or convalescent COVID-19.

CDR3 coding DNA: TGTGCCAGCACTCCCGCGGGGGGCAGGGGAGGCTCCTACGAGCAGTACTTC. Amino acids: CASTPAGGRGGSYEQYF. The chain couples TRBV13 to TRBJ2-7; 8 bases align to TRBD2. The CDR3 sequence is 17 residues long. The V gene's germline CDR1 is PRHDT and CDR2 FYEKMQ (reference sequence). J was trimmed by 0 bases and V by 7 bases; bases with no gene match: 14. Full variable domain (outside the CDR3, taken from reference TRBV13 and TRBJ2-7): AAGVIQSPRHLIKEKRETATLKCYPIPRHDTVYWYQQGPGQDPQFLISFYEKMQSDKGSIPDRFSAQQFSDYHSELNMSSLELGDSALYFCASTPAGGRGGSYEQYFGPGTRLTVT.